A selection of T cell receptor beta chains follows, all from one sample in a study of Ad26.COV2.S vaccination and SARS-CoV-2 variants. Assay used: immunoSEQ multiplex PCR; TCRdb lists only in-frame clones, some missing. The data contain some 420,000 clones, 85% to 90% of them singletons. Sequencing was performed on peripheral blood, taken in a trial of Ad26.COV2.S vaccine versus placebo. The receptor set was obtained from a person between 18 and 60 years old who received the Ad26.COV2.S COVID-19 vaccine or a placebo. Each CDR3 is given with its conserved first and last residue. D genes are given only for firm matches. Clone size is shown for a subset of rows, as once, few, many or a class of expanded clone.

V,size,D,J,DNA,CDR3
TRBV4-1,once,TRBD2,TRBJ2-5,TGCGCCAGCAGCCAGCTAGCGGGGGGGAAAGAGACCCAGTACTTC,CASSQLAGGKETQYF
TRBV7-2,few,TRBD2,TRBJ2-1,TGTGCCAGCAGCGCTCGAGGGACTAGCGGTTACAATGAGCAGTTCTTC,CASSARGTSGYNEQFF
TRBV19,NA,TRBD2,TRBJ2-5,TGTGCCAGTAGTATCGCTAGCGGGGGGCTGGGAGAGACCCAGTACTTC,CASSIASGGLGETQYF
TRBV2,NA,NA,TRBJ2-3,TGTGCCAGCAGTGTAGGAAGGTCAGATACGCAGTATTTT,CASSVGRSDTQYF
TRBV19,NA,TRBD2,TRBJ2-1,TGTGCCAGTAGCCAGACTAGCGGGGGGGCCCGGGAGCAGTTCTTC,CASSQTSGGAREQFF
TRBV5-1,NA,NA,TRBJ2-6,TGCGCCAGCACACCTTCTACGGGACCCAGCTCTGGGGCCAACGTCCTGACTTTC,CASTPSTGPSSGANVLTF
TRBV10-3,NA,TRBD1,TRBJ1-1,TGTGCCACCCTGGGACAGTATGAAGCTTTCTTT,CATLGQYEAFF
TRBV27,NA,NA,TRBJ2-6,TGTGCCAGCAGTTTCGTCAGGGCGCCTGGGGCCAACGTCCTGACTTTC,CASSFVRAPGANVLTF
TRBV3-1/TRBV3-2,NA,NA,TRBJ2-5,TGTGCCAGCAGCCAAGTGATCAGAGAAGAGACCCAGTACTTC,CASSQVIREETQYF
TRBV7-3,NA,TRBD1,TRBJ1-2,TGTGCCAGCAGCGCCGGGACAGGGGATGGCTACACCTTC,CASSAGTGDGYTF
TRBV7-8,NA,TRBD1,TRBJ2-1,TGTGCCAGCAACCGACAGGGTCCCTACAATGAGCAGTTCTTC,CASNRQGPYNEQFF
TRBV19,NA,TRBD1,TRBJ1-1,TGTGCCAGTAACAGGGGGCAGGGCGACACTGAAGCTTTCTTT,CASNRGQGDTEAFF
TRBV28,NA,NA,TRBJ1-2,TGTGCCAGCACCATTGGGGATGGCTACACCTTC,CASTIGDGYTF
TRBV5-6,NA,NA,TRBJ1-2,TGTGCCAGCAGGTCAGGTGGGGGCTATGGCTACACCTTC,CASRSGGGYGYTF
TRBV29-1,NA,NA,TRBJ1-2,TGCAGCGTTGAAGAGACACCTCGGGGCTACACCTTC,CSVEETPRGYTF
TRBV28,NA,NA,TRBJ2-6,TGTGCCACAAGGACAGCTATTAGCTCTGGGGCCAACGTCCTGACTTTC,CATRTAISSGANVLTF
TRBV29-1,NA,TRBD2,TRBJ2-1,TGCAGCGTTCAGCTAGCGGGCCACTTGAATGAGCAGTTCTTC,CSVQLAGHLNEQFF
TRBV7-2,NA,NA,TRBJ2-3,TGTGCCAGCAGCTTAACAGGAGCTAGCACAGATACGCAGTATTTT,CASSLTGASTDTQYF
TRBV12-3/TRBV12-4,NA,NA,TRBJ2-1,TGTGCCAGCAGGCCCGAAAGGGTCAGTGAGCAGTTCTTC,CASRPERVSEQFF
TRBV11-2,few,NA,TRBJ1-2,TGTGCCAGCAGCCTCAGGGGACTGGGCCCTAACTATGGCTACACCTTC,CASSLRGLGPNYGYTF
TRBV10-3,NA,TRBD1,TRBJ1-2,TGTGCCATCCCGGGGGGACAGGGGGCGAGGGGCTACACCTTC,CAIPGGQGARGYTF
TRBV2,NA,NA,TRBJ1-5,TGTGCCAGCAGTATGAAAAATCAGCCCCAGCATTTT,CASSMKNQPQHF
TRBV7-9,NA,TRBD1,TRBJ2-7,TGTGCCAGCAGCCTCAGACAGGGTTACGAGCAGTACTTC,CASSLRQGYEQYF
TRBV24-1,NA,NA,TRBJ2-2,TGTGCCACCAGTGATTTGGGTAGGGGCCGGACCGGGGAGTTGTTTTTT,CATSDLGRGRTGELFF
TRBV7-9,once,NA,TRBJ2-3,TGTGCCAGCAGCATATACAGGGACGATACGCAGTATTTT,CASSIYRDDTQYF
TRBV4-1,NA,NA,TRBJ2-3,TGCGCCAGCAGCCAACCCTACTCAAGATATACGCAGTATTTT,CASSQPYSRYTQYF
TRBV7-3,NA,NA,TRBJ2-3,TGTGCCAGCAGTGCTGGGGGGTCGCCCAGCCATACGCAGTATTTT,CASSAGGSPSHTQYF
TRBV5-1,NA,NA,TRBJ2-3,TGCGCCAGCAGCGCCAACGAAGTGCGCACAGATACGCAGTATTTT,CASSANEVRTDTQYF
TRBV5-1,once,NA,TRBJ1-4,TGCGCCAGCAGCTTGGTCAGTTCAACTAATGAAAAACTGTTTTTT,CASSLVSSTNEKLFF
TRBV5-1,NA,TRBD2,TRBJ2-5,TGCGCCAGCAGCTTGGTGGGACTAGGTAAAGAGACCCAGTACTTC,CASSLVGLGKETQYF
TRBV6-5,few,NA,TRBJ1-5,TGTGCCAGCAGTCCCCCTGGGCGCAATCAGCCCCAGCATTTT,CASSPPGRNQPQHF
TRBV11-2,NA,NA,TRBJ1-1,TGTGCCAGCAGCATCCCACAGGGAACCACTGAAGCTTTCTTT,CASSIPQGTTEAFF
TRBV18,once,NA,TRBJ1-5,TGTGCCAGCTCCCTCCGGGGGAGCAATCAGCCCCAGCATTTT,CASSLRGSNQPQHF
TRBV28,NA,NA,TRBJ1-2,TGTGCCAGCAGTATCCGGCGGGGGTTTAGCTCCTTAGGGGGCTACACCTTC,CASSIRRGFSSLGGYTF
TRBV5-5,NA,NA,TRBJ2-5,TGTGCCAGCACCCAATCTGAGACCCAGTACTTC,CASTQSETQYF
TRBV28,NA,TRBD1,TRBJ1-5,TGTGCCAGCAGTCTCCTTCGACAGGGGGCTTTCGGGCCCCAGCATTTT,CASSLLRQGAFGPQHF